The 14 T cell receptor beta chains given below trace back to one sample, sequenced in a study of CD8 T cells in ankylosing spondylitis. TCRdb re-called the 5' RACE reads with MiXCR, one entry per CDR3 protein. Of approximately 260,000 distinct CDR3 sequences in the sample, over 15% are singletons; the top ten hold around 30%. The sample consisted of blood, either unsorted or a sorted T cell fraction (not recorded which). These receptors all come from a male donor with ankylosing spondylitis or in good health (not recorded which).

In its sample, this clonotype was seen many times. Here the CDR3 reads CASSLADGGPDTQYF. The CDR3 DNA reads TGCGCCAGCAGCTTGGCCGACGGGGGCCCAGATACGCAGTATTTT. This chain joins TRBV5-1 and TRBJ2-3; perhaps D is TRBD1 or TRBD2 (6 bases each). Looked up from germline, CDR1 is SGHRS and CDR2 is YFSETQ. The CDR3 totals 15 residues. Deletions cut 0 bases from V and 4 bases from J, with 12 bases between. Complete variable domain (other parts from reference TRBV5-1 and TRBJ2-3): KAGVTQTPRYLIKTRGQQVTLSCSPISGHRSVSWYQQTPGQGLQFLFEYFSETQRNKGNFPGRFSGRQFSNSRSEMNVSTLELGDSALYLCASSLADGGPDTQYFGPGTRLTVL.

This clonotype has only a few counts. The chain has TRBV9 and TRBJ2-3, with 10 bases identical to TRBD2. The V gene's germline CDR1 is SGDLS and CDR2 YYNGEE. The CDR3 totals 16 residues. Germline trimming cut 3 bases from V and 2 bases from J; bases unmatched to any gene: 6. The CDR3 DNA reads as TGTGCCAGCAGCGGGGGACTAGCGTTAAACACAGATACGCAGTATTTT. It encodes CASSGGLALNTDTQYF.

The rearrangement joins TRBV20-1 to TRBJ2-2, with D possibly being TRBD2 (5 bases). V lost 0 bases and J 2 bases, leaving 13 bases between the germline ends. CDR3 length equals 16 residues. The germline V gene encodes CDR1 DFQATT and CDR2 SNEGSKA (reference sequence). CDR3 sequence (DNA): TGCAGTGCTAGAGATTTCGTGGGAGTTAACACCGGGGAGCTGTTTTTT. This translates into CSARDFVGVNTGELFF.

This clonotype has ten or more counts. The rearrangement uses TRBV12-3 or TRBV12-4 and TRBJ2-5, with TRBD1 matching over 9 bases. This CDR3 spans 12 amino acids. With 5 bases clipped from V and 9 bases from J, the junction kept 4 bases outside the gene matches. The CDR3: CASSRTGGPQYF. CDR3 coding DNA: TGTGCCAGCAGTAGAACAGGGGGCCCCCAGTACTTC.

This clonotype was seen more than once but under ten times. The rearrangement uses TRBV27 and TRBJ2-5, with TRBD2 matching over 7 bases. This CDR3 has 15 amino acids. Unmatched junction bases numbered 10, after V lost 5 bases and J lost 4 bases. Per germline, CDR1 MNHEY and CDR2 SMNVEV (reference sequence). The CDR3 sequence: CASSGGTGGRETQYF. The CDR3 DNA sequence: TGTGCCAGCAGTGGGGGGACCGGCGGGAGAGAGACCCAGTACTTC.

This clonotype occurred a few times. The chain employs TRBV20-1 and TRBJ2-7; D tentatively reads TRBD1 or TRBD2 (6 bases each). The CDR3 totals 13 residues. Trimming removed 0 bases from V and 4 bases from J, with 10 bases in between. Per the germline V gene, CDR1 is DFQATT and CDR2 is SNEGSKA (reference sequence). The CDR3 nucleotides are TGCAGTGCTAGAGACTGGGGGGCTTACGAGCAGTACTTC. This codes for CSARDWGAYEQYF.

The rearrangement uses TRBV12-3 or TRBV12-4 and TRBJ1-5, with D maybe TRBD1 (6 bases). Between the trimmed V and J ends, which lost 3 bases and 8 bases, there was a span of 17 bases. The CDR3 is made up of 15 amino acids. CDR3 loop: CASSLAGAKGEPQHF. The CDR3 DNA follows: TGTGCCAGCAGTTTGGCGGGGGCTAAAGGGGAGCCCCAGCATTTT.

V gene TRBV11-1 combines with J gene TRBJ2-4; 7 bases are a match to TRBD2. This CDR3 comprises 19 residues. Trimming took 5 bases from V and 0 from J; bases not matched to a gene: 16. Germline-derived CDR1 and CDR2 are SGHAT and FQDESV (reference sequence). The CDR3 sequence is CASSHSRDYLFEAKNIQYF. CDR3 DNA sequence: TGTGCCAGCAGCCATTCACGGGACTACCTTTTCGAAGCCAAAAACATTCAGTACTTC. Variable domain in full (rest from reference TRBV11-1 and TRBJ2-4): EAEVAQSPRYKITEKSQAVAFWCDPISGHATLYWYRQILGQGPELLVQFQDESVVDDSQLPKDRFSAERLKGVDSTLKIQPAELGDSAMYLCASSHSRDYLFEAKNIQYFGAGTRLSVL.

The chain carries TRBV6-1 and TRBJ2-7, with D tentatively TRBD1 (8 bases). Germline V gene sequence: CDR1 MNHNS, CDR2 SASEGT. Trimming took off 6 bases at V and 5 bases at J, with 23 bases between the two ends. The CDR3 has 16 amino acids. The CDR3 sequence is CASSHNQGAGVNEQYF. In nucleotides, the CDR3 is TGTGCCAGCAGCCACAATCAGGGGGCGGGGGTCAACGAGCAGTACTTC.

The chain has TRBV25-1 and TRBJ2-4; 7 nucleotides match TRBD1. Trimming took 0 bases from V and 12 from J; bases not matched to a gene: 5. Germline V gene sequence: CDR1 MGHDK, CDR2 SYGVNS. There are 13 residues in the CDR3. The CDR3 DNA follows: TGTGCCAGCAGTGAATATTTGACAGGGTCTCAGTACTTC. Residues: CASSEYLTGSQYF.

Of note for this clonotype: A single base separates this from a much larger clone, so it may be a read error. This chain uses TRBV2 with TRBJ2-7; tentatively, D is TRBD1 or TRBD2 (5 bases each). The CDR3 length is 14 residues. The germline V gene encodes CDR1 SNHLY and CDR2 FYNNEI. As DNA, the CDR3 is TGTACCAGCAGTGAAGGGACGGGCCCTTACGAGCAGTACTTC. Amino acids: CTSSEGTGPYEQYF.

The gene calls are TRBV27 and TRBJ2-7; D remains ambiguous. CDR3 length equals 12 residues. From germline, CDR1 is MNHEY and CDR2 SMNVEV (reference sequence). The V and J ends lost 6 bases and 0 bases respectively, with 6 bases between them. For the CDR3, the DNA is TGTGCCAGCAGGGGCCTCTCCTACGAGCAGTACTTC. Amino acids: CASRGLSYEQYF.

This clonotype was seen a handful of times. V and J are TRBV30 and TRBJ1-2, with D uncertain. CDR1 is GTSNPN and CDR2 is SVGIG in the germline V gene (reference sequence). Trimming cost V 2 bases and J 7 bases, with 5 bases left between them. The CDR3 sequence is 10 residues long. In nucleotides, the CDR3 is TGTGCCTGGAGTAACAGTGGCTACACCTTC. It codes for CAWSNSGYTF.

The V and J genes are TRBV4-1 and TRBJ2-3; D possibly corresponds to TRBD2 (5 bases). The CDR3 is 16 amino acids. V lost 4 bases and J 3 bases, leaving 17 bases between the germline ends. Germline-derived CDR1 and CDR2 are MGHRA and YSYEKL. This CDR3 is CASSPRDQEATDTQYF. The CDR3 DNA is TGCGCCAGCAGCCCCCGCGATCAGGAGGCAACAGATACGCAGTATTTT.